This T cell receptor (beta chain) was obtained from a study of vaccination and CD4 T cells after COVID-19. The treatment here: approximately nine-day PBMC culture with coronavirus spike peptide pools or control peptides (ViraFEST assay). Antigen-specific T cell expansion with peptide pools preceded TCR sequencing in the ViraFEST approach. By its share, this clonotype is medium-sized. Its antigen is undetermined. The CDR3 loop spans 15 amino acids. Germline CDR1 is ENHRY and CDR2 is SYGVKD. V shed 2 bases and J shed 5 bases, with 12 bases lying between them. With the Oncomine TCR Beta short-read assay, DNA from cultured CD4+ T cells was sequenced. MiXCR, run by TCRdb on the PCR reads, gives a single entry per CDR3 protein. Counted here are around 3,800 distinct CDR3 sequences, around 17% occurring once; the ten biggest clones make up 15% to 20%.

Sequencing used CD4+ T cells from blood, cultured in vitro. This TCR was recovered from a human donor who had recovered from COVID-19. The V gene is TRBV10-3, the J gene TRBJ2-2; possibly TRBD1 for D (5 bases). Here the CDR3 reads CAISEKQARTGELFF. The CDR3 nucleotides are TGTGCCATCAGTGAGAAACAGGCGAGGACCGGGGAGCTGTTTTTT.